This entry describes one T cell receptor beta chain. Its antigen is not identified. Once extracted for a subset, genomic DNA was divided evenly among several immunoSEQ plates. Measured with immunoSEQ multiplex PCR; TCRdb has only the in-frame clones, and not every one. The sample lists approximately 2,200,000 clones, 93% occurring once. In germline, CDR1 is MNHEY, CDR2 SMNVEV (reference sequence). The CDR3 covers 16 residues. V was cut by 1 base and J by 5 bases, with 18 bases left in between. This sample is drawn from a study of shared clonotypes between healthy human individuals. CD8 cells classed as naive were CD45RO-negative and positively selected for CCR7, excluding terminally differentiated effector memory CD45RA+ cells. The study's findings and limits: As a rule, naive subsets had a larger estimated richness than memory subsets.

The specimen was naive CD8+ T cells from PBMCs. The sequence was obtained from a man in his late teens or twenties in good health. Some clones in this sample may be carry-over from other donors' samples. V gene TRBV27 combines with J gene TRBJ2-7; possibly TRBD1 or TRBD2 for D (5 bases each). CDR3 region: CASSLYPGTLNDEQYF. Here the CDR3 DNA reads TGTGCCAGCAGTTTATACCCCGGGACCCTGAATGACGAGCAGTACTTC.